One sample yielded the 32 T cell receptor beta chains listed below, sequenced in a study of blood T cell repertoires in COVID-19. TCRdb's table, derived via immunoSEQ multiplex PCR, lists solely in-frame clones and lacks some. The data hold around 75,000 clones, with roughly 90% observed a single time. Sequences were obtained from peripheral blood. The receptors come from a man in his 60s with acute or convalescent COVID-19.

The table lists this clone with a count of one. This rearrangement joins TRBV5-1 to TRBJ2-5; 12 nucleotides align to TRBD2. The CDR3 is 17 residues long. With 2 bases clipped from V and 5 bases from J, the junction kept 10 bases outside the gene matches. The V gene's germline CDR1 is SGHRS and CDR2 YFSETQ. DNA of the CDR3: TGCGCCAGCAGCTTCGCTAGCGGGGGGGCCGTTAAGGAGACCCAGTACTTC. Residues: CASSFASGGAVKETQYF.

CDR3 loop: CASSPDTPSNQPQHF. In DNA form, the CDR3 reads TGCGCCAGCAGCCCGGACACCCCTAGCAATCAGCCCCAGCATTTT. The V call is TRBV5-1, the J call TRBJ1-5, with D possibly being TRBD1 (5 bases). CDR1 SGHRS and CDR2 YFSETQ come from the germline V gene. There are 15 residues in the CDR3. Trimming removed 4 bases from V and 0 bases from J, with 11 bases in between.

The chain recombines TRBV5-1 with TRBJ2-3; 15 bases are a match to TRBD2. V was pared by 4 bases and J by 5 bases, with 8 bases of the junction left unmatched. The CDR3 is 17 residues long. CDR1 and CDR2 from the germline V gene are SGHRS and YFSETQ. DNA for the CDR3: TGCGCCAGCAGCCCCGGACTAGCGGGAGGGCCGGGAGATACGCAGTATTTT. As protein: CASSPGLAGGPGDTQYF. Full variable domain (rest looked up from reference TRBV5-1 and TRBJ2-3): KAGVTQTPRYLIKTRGQQVTLSCSPISGHRSVSWYQQTPGQGLQFLFEYFSETQRNKGNFPGRFSGRQFSNSRSEMNVSTLELGDSALYLCASSPGLAGGPGDTQYFGPGTRLTVL.

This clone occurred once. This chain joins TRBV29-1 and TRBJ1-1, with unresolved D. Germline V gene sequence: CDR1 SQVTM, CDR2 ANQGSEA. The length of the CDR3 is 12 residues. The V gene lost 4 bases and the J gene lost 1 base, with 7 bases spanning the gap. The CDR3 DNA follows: TGCAGCGTTGGTGCAGGGAACACTGAAGCTTTCTTT. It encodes CSVGAGNTEAFF. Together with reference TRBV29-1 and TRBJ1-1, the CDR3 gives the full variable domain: SAVISQKPSRDICQRGTSLTIQCQVDSQVTMMFWYRQQPGQSLTLIATANQGSEATYESGFVIDKFPISRPNLTFSTLTVSNMSPEDSSIYLCSVGAGNTEAFFGQGTRLTVV.

CDR3 DNA sequence: TGCGCCAGCAGTGATGTAGCGGGGGGGCCGATCAGGCAAGAGACCCAGTACTTC. This encodes CASSDVAGGPIRQETQYF. This chain connects TRBV10-2 to TRBJ2-5, with 11 bases matching TRBD2. J gave up 2 bases and V 3 bases, and 11 bases lay outside the gene matches. The length of the CDR3 is 18 residues. Germline V gene sequence: CDR1 WSHSY, CDR2 SAAADI.

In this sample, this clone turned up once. The CDR3 DNA reads as TGTGCCAGCAGCCTCCGGGACATCGCTACCGAGCAGTACTTC. It yields the protein CASSLRDIATEQYF. J is TRBJ2-7 and V is TRBV7-8; a possible D gene is TRBD1 (6 bases). V lost 5 bases and J 6 bases, leaving 17 bases between the germline ends. The length of the CDR3 is 14 residues. The germline V gene has CDR1 SGHVS and CDR2 FQNEAQ.

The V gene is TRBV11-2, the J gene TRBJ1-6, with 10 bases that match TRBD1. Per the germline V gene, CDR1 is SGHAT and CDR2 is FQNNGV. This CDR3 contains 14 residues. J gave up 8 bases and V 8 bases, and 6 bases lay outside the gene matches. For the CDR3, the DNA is TGTGCCAGCCAGGGACAGGGGCGCGATTCACCCCTCCACTTT. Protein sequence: CASQGQGRDSPLHF.

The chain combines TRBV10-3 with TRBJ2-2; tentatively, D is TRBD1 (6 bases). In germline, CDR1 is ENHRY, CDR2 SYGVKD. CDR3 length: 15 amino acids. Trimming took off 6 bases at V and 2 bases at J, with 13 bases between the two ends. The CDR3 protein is CAIRPGHTNTGELFF. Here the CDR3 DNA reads TGTGCCATCAGACCGGGACATACAAACACCGGGGAGCTGTTTTTT.

CDR3 region: CASSRMGRVDYGYTF. The CDR3 coding sequence is TGTGCCAGCAGCAGAATGGGGCGCGTGGACTATGGCTACACCTTC. The chain joins TRBV7-9 to TRBJ1-2; tentatively, D is TRBD1 (5 bases). The germline gives CDR1 SEHNR, CDR2 FQNEAQ (reference sequence). This CDR3 is 15 amino acids long. Deletions cut 5 bases from V and 3 bases from J, with 16 bases between.

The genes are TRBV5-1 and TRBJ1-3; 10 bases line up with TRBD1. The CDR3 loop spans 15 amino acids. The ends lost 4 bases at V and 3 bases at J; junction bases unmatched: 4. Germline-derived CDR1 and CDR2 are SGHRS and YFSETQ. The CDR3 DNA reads TGCGCCAGCAGCCGGGACAGGGGAAATGGAAACACCATATATTTT. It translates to CASSRDRGNGNTIYF. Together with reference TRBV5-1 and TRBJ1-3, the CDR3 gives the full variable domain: KAGVTQTPRYLIKTRGQQVTLSCSPISGHRSVSWYQQTPGQGLQFLFEYFSETQRNKGNFPGRFSGRQFSNSRSEMNVSTLELGDSALYLCASSRDRGNGNTIYFGEGSWLTVV.

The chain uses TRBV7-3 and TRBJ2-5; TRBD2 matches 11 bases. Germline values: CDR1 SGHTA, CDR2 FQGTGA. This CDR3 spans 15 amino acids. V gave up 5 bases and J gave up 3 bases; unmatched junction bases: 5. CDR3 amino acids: CASSRIAGGEETQYF. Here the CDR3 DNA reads TGTGCCAGCAGCCGCATAGCGGGGGGGGAAGAGACCCAGTACTTC.

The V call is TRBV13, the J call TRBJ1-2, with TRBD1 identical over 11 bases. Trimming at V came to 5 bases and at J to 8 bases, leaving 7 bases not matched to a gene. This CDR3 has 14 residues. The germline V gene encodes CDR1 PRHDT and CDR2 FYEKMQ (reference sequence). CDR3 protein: CASSRDRGIGGYTF. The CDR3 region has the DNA TGTGCCAGCAGCCGGGACAGGGGGATAGGAGGCTACACCTTC.

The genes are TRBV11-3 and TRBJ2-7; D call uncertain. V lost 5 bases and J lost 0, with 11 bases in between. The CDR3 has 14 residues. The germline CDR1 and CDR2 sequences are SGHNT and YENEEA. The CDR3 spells CASSRTRSSYEQYF. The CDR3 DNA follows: TGTGCCAGCAGCCGTACAAGGAGCTCCTACGAGCAGTACTTC.

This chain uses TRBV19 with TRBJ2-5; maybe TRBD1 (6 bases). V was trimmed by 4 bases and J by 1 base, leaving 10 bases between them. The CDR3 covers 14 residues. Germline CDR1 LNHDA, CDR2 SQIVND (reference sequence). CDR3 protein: CASSKTGLQETQYF. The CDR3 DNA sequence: TGTGCCAGTAGTAAAACAGGGCTCCAAGAGACCCAGTACTTC.

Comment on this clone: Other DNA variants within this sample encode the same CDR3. The CDR3 region is CASSIRDRGQPQHF. DNA for the CDR3: TGTGCCAGTAGTATCAGGGACAGGGGCCAGCCCCAGCATTTT. The chain recombines TRBV19 with TRBJ1-5; 10 bases match TRBD1. Germline V lookup: CDR1 LNHDA, CDR2 SQIVND (reference sequence). The CDR3 covers 14 residues. V lost 3 bases, J lost 7 bases, and 3 bases stayed unmatched.

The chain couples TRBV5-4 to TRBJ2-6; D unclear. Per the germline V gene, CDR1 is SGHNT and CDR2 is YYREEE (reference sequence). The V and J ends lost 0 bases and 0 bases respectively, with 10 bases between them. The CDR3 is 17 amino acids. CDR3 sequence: CASSLARVSSGANVLTF. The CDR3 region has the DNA TGTGCCAGCAGCTTGGCCCGGGTTAGCTCTGGGGCCAACGTCCTGACTTTC.

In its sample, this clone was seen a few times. The CDR3 here is CASSYGTNNSPLHF. The DNA for the CDR3 is TGTGCCAGCAGTTACGGGACTAATAATTCACCCCTCCACTTT. The J gene is TRBJ1-6, the V gene TRBV6-5; D possibly corresponds to TRBD1 (5 bases). Germline assignment: CDR1 MNHEY and CDR2 SVGAGI. Trimming left V 2 bases short and J 5 bases short, with 7 bases between. This CDR3 spans 14 amino acids.

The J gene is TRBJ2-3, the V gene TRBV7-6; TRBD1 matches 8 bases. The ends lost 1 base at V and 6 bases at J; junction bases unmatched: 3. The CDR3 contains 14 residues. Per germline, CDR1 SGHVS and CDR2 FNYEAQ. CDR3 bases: TGTGCCAGCAGCTTAGGGACAGGGCGGGATACGCAGTATTTT. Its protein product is CASSLGTGRDTQYF.

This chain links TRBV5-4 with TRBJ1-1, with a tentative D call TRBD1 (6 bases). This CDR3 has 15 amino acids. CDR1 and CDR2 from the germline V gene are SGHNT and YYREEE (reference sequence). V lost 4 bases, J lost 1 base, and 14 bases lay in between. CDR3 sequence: CASSLRRGGNTEAFF. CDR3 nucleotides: TGTGCCAGCAGCCTCCGGAGGGGGGGGAACACTGAAGCTTTCTTT.

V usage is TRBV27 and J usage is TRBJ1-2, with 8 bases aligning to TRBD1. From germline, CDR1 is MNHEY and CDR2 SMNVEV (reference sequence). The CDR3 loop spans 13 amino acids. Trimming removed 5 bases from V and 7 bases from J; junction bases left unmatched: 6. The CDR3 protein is CASSLDRVGGYTF. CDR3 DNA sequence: TGTGCCAGCAGTCTGGACAGGGTCGGTGGCTACACCTTC.

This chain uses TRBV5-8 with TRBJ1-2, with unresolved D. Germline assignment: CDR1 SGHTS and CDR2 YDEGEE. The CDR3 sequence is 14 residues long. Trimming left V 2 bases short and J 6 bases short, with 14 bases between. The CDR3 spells CASSLVAAGHGYTF. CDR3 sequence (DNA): TGTGCCAGCAGCTTAGTGGCCGCGGGCCATGGCTACACCTTC.

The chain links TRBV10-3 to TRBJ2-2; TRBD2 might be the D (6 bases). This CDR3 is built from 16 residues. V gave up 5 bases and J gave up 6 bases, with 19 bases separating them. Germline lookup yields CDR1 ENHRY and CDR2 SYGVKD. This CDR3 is CAISTSGVAAAGELFF. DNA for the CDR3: TGTGCCATCAGTACCTCCGGGGTAGCGGCAGCCGGGGAGCTGTTTTTT.

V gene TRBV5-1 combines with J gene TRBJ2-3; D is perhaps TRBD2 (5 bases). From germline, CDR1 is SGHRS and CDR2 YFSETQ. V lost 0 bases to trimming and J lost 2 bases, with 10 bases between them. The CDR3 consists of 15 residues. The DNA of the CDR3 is TGCGCCAGCAGCTTGGCCCTAGCTGCCACAGATACGCAGTATTTT. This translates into CASSLALAATDTQYF.

CDR3 region: CASSPGQMDTGELFF. CDR3 nucleotide sequence: TGTGCCAGCAGCCCGGGACAGATGGACACCGGGGAGCTGTTTTTT. The chain couples TRBV9 to TRBJ2-2; the match to TRBD1 covers 7 bases. V shed 4 bases, J shed 3 bases, and the junction held 6 bases outside the gene matches. The germline V gene encodes CDR1 SGDLS and CDR2 YYNGEE. The CDR3 length is 15 residues.

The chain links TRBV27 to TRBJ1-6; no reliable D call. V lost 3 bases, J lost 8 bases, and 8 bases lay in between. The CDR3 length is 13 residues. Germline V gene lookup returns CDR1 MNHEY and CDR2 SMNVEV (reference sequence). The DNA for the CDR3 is TGTGCCAGCAGTTTTTCCTTTGATTCACCCCTCCACTTT. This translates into CASSFSFDSPLHF.

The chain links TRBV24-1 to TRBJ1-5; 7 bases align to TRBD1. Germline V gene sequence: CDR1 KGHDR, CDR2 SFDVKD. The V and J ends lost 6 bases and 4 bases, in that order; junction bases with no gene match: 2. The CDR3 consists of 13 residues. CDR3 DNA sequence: TGTGCCACCAGTTCCAGGGGGAATCAGCCCCAGCATTTT. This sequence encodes CATSSRGNQPQHF.

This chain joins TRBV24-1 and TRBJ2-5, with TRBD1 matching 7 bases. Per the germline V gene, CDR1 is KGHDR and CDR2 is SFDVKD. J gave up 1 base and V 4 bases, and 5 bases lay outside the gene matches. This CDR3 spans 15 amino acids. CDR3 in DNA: TGTGCCACCAGTGACCCGACAGGGTTCCAAGAGACCCAGTACTTC. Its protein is CATSDPTGFQETQYF.

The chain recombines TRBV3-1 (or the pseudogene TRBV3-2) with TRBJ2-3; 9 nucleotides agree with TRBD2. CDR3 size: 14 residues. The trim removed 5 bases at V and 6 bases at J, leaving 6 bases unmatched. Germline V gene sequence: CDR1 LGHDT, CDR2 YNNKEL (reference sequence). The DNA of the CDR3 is TGTGCCAGCAGCTACCGAGCGGGAGGTGATACGCAGTATTTT. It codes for CASSYRAGGDTQYF.

The CDR3 DNA reads as TGTGCCAGCAGCTTAGCCGGGGGGGCAAATCAGCCCCAGCATTTT. Translated, it gives CASSLAGGANQPQHF. This chain joins TRBV7-2 and TRBJ1-5, with D tentatively TRBD1 (6 bases). The V end lost 0 bases, the J end lost 4 bases, and 10 bases lay between the germline ends. Germline CDR1 and CDR2: SGHTA and FQGNSA. The CDR3 runs to 15 residues.

In DNA, the CDR3 is TGCAGCGTTGGGGGCCGGCAGGGCGCACGGTCAGATACGCAGTATTTT. Translation gives CSVGGRQGARSDTQYF. The J gene is TRBJ2-3, the V gene TRBV29-1; TRBD1 might be the D (5 bases). The germline CDR1 and CDR2 sequences are SQVTM and ANQGSEA. The CDR3 has 16 residues. Trimming took 4 bases from V and 4 from J, leaving 21 bases between them.

CDR3 sequence (DNA): TGTGCCAGCATAGGACAGGCTGGAAACACCATATATTTT. Protein sequence: CASIGQAGNTIYF. This rearrangement joins TRBV6-5 to TRBJ1-3, with 7 bases fitting TRBD1. CDR3 size: 13 residues. Germline values: CDR1 MNHEY, CDR2 SVGAGI. V lost 7 bases and J lost 2; bases outside the gene matches: 2.

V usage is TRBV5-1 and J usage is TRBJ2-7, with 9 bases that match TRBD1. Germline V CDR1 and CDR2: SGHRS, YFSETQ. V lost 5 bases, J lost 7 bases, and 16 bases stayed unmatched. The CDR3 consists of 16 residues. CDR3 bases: TGCGCCAGCAGTAACCGGGACAGGGTCCCTCGGAGAGAGCAGTACTTC. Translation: CASSNRDRVPRREQYF.